These 11 T cell receptor beta chains came from one sample sequenced in a study of technical replicates of blood from a handful of donors. Libraries were prepared by immunoSEQ multiplex PCR; TCRdb keeps only in-frame clonotypes and omits some of them. The sample carries about 83,000 clones, around 90% recorded once. The sequenced sample was T cells isolated from PBMCs. These receptors originate from a human donor in good health.

The rearrangement joins TRBV10-3 to TRBJ2-7, with 10 positions matching TRBD2. The CDR3 is 16 amino acids. Germline CDR1 ENHRY, CDR2 SYGVKD. The ends lost 0 bases at V and 4 bases at J; junction bases unmatched: 6. The CDR3, as DNA: TGTGCCATCAGTGAGTCACTAGCGGGAAGTCTTTACGAGCAGTACTTC. Residues: CAISESLAGSLYEQYF.

This chain uses TRBV27 with TRBJ2-3, with 11 bases matching TRBD2. This CDR3 contains 16 residues. The germline V gene encodes CDR1 MNHEY and CDR2 SMNVEV (reference sequence). Unmatched junction bases numbered 11, after V lost 6 bases and J lost 6 bases. The CDR3 region has the DNA TGTGCCAGCAGCACCCCGGGACTAGCGGCCCCGGATACGCAGTATTTT. Protein: CASSTPGLAAPDTQYF.

This rearrangement joins TRBV25-1 to TRBJ2-5; 8 positions agree with TRBD1. Germline V CDR1 and CDR2: MGHDK, SYGVNS. The CDR3 totals 14 residues. V dropped 5 bases and J dropped 5; count of bases not matched to a gene: 7. The CDR3 coding sequence is TGTGCCAGCAGTACCCGGACAGGGTTGGAGACCCAGTACTTC. Protein sequence: CASSTRTGLETQYF.

This chain uses TRBV11-3 with TRBJ2-5; 7 positions agree with TRBD2. The CDR3 is 16 residues long. Germline V gene lookup returns CDR1 SGHNT and CDR2 YENEEA. The junction had 7 bases not matched to a gene; V was cut back by 1 base and J by 2 bases. The CDR3 here is CASSLGQRGLQETQYF. The DNA for the CDR3 is TGTGCCAGCAGCTTAGGCCAGCGGGGATTACAAGAGACCCAGTACTTC.

This chain joins TRBV10-2 and TRBJ2-1; possibly TRBD1 for D (6 bases). The germline V and J ends were trimmed by 0 bases and 6 bases, with 9 bases remaining between them. Germline lookup yields CDR1 WSHSY and CDR2 SAAADI. The CDR3 totals 14 residues. This CDR3 reads CASSESGARNEQFF. CDR3 sequence (DNA): TGCGCCAGCAGTGAGTCGGGGGCCCGCAATGAGCAGTTCTTC.

J is TRBJ2-7 and V is TRBV27, with a weak D call TRBD2 (5 bases). The CDR3 runs 16 residues. V lost 6 bases and J lost 8, with 26 bases in between. The germline V gene has CDR1 MNHEY and CDR2 SMNVEV (reference sequence). This CDR3 reads CASSLGSRVRFIQQYF. The CDR3 coding sequence is TGTGCCAGCAGCTTGGGGAGTCGGGTTCGGTTTATCCAGCAGTACTTC.

The chain uses TRBV7-9 and TRBJ2-2, with D maybe TRBD2 (6 bases). Germline values: CDR1 SEHNR, CDR2 FQNEAQ (reference sequence). Trimming pared 3 bases from V and 1 base from J, leaving 6 bases between. The CDR3 covers 14 residues. The chain's CDR3 is CASSFGRNTGELFF. The CDR3 DNA is TGTGCCAGCAGCTTCGGGAGGAACACCGGGGAGCTGTTTTTT.

Only one count was recorded for this clone. This rearrangement joins TRBV18 to TRBJ1-4, with a tentative D call TRBD1 (5 bases). Germline V gene data show CDR1 as KGHSH and CDR2 as LQKENI. The CDR3 totals 15 residues. The V gene lost 2 bases and the J gene lost 6 bases, with 13 bases spanning the gap. CDR3: CASSPTGTGDEKLFF. As DNA, the CDR3 is TGTGCCAGCTCACCAACCGGGACGGGGGATGAAAAACTGTTTTTT.

The chain has TRBV29-1 and TRBJ2-5; 8 bases map to TRBD2. The CDR3 length is 13 residues. CDR1 is SQVTM and CDR2 is ANQGSEA in the germline V gene. J lost 4 bases, V lost 4 bases, and 5 bases had no gene match. CDR3 in amino acids: CSVVPAGAETQYF. The CDR3 region has the DNA TGCAGCGTTGTTCCAGCGGGGGCAGAGACCCAGTACTTC.

The gene calls are TRBV7-9 and TRBJ1-1, with D possibly matching TRBD1 (6 bases). The germline CDR1 and CDR2 sequences are SEHNR and FQNEAQ (reference sequence). V was trimmed by 3 bases and J by 1 base, leaving 21 bases between them. The CDR3 has 18 residues. The CDR3 protein is CASSFYLMSKGGNTEAFF. The CDR3 bases are TGTGCCAGCAGCTTTTATCTGATGTCAAAAGGGGGGAACACTGAAGCTTTCTTT.

The CDR3 here is CASSLLITSSSYEQYF. The CDR3 bases are TGTGCCAGCAGCTTGTTAATAACTAGCAGCTCCTACGAGCAGTACTTC. The chain employs TRBV7-9 and TRBJ2-7; possible D gene TRBD2, 6 bases. The germline V gene has CDR1 SEHNR and CDR2 FQNEAQ (reference sequence). V was pared by 3 bases and J by 0 bases, with 15 bases between. The CDR3 is 16 amino acids.